The clone carrying this TCR beta chain was observed many times. No antigen is known for it. The sample comes from a study of regulatory T cells in long-lasting Graves disease. Study-wide points: New patients shared approximately 1,000 public clonotypes, and persistent patients shared more, with fewer than 3,500. TRBV28, TRBJ1-2 and TRBJ2-5 emerged as the favored segments in persistent disease.

Time point in this sample: newly diagnosed GD, antithyroid drugs for less than 3 months. PBMC RNA served as the TCR library source. CDR3 regions were amplified by Arm-PCR using iRepertoire HTBI primers to build TCR beta libraries. Via MiXCR, TCRdb re-called the multiplex PCR reads, giving one row per CDR3 protein. Among under 300,000 distinct CDR3 sequences listed, 20% were seen once. Germline V gene lookup returns CDR1 KGHSH and CDR2 LQKENI. V lost 8 bases and J lost 4, with 11 bases in between. The CDR3 consists of 12 residues. The chain couples TRBV18 to TRBJ2-5; possibly TRBD1 or TRBD2 for D (5 bases each). The input for sequencing was peripheral blood mononuclear cells (PBMCs), taken at new diagnosis, from a patient treated with antithyroid drugs. This TCR was sampled from a female donor with Graves disease. This chain's CDR3 is CASSPGGETQYF. For the CDR3, the DNA is TGTGCCAGCAGCCCTGGGGGAGAGACCCAGTACTTC.